This section outlines one TCR beta chain sequence together with its context. This record belongs to a study of blood T cell repertoires in COVID-19. The wider study: Samples taken during acute and convalescent COVID-19 were collected in the United States, Italy and Spain.

Germline V gene sequence: CDR1 MNHEY, CDR2 SMNVEV (reference sequence). The CDR3 is 11 amino acids. V was cut by 6 bases and J by 6 bases, with 8 bases left in between. Some clones are missing from TCRdb's copy, which holds only in-frame ones; the method was immunoSEQ multiplex PCR. The data hold 250,000 or so clones, with over 75% observed a single time. Study members were between roughly 18 and 100 years old and lived in approximately 25 US regions. Cohort assignment relied on participant-reported clinical history. The TCR sequence derives from a woman aged 25-40 years who had been exposed to COVID-19. This rearrangement joins TRBV27 to TRBJ1-2, with TRBD1 as a possible D gene (6 bases). The sequenced material came from PBMCs or T cells enriched from blood (not recorded which). The CDR3 region is CASRKGDGYTF. CDR3 nucleotides: TGTGCCAGCAGAAAGGGGGATGGCTACACCTTC.